A selection of T cell receptor beta chains follows, all from one sample in a study of blood T cell repertoires in COVID-19. TCRdb's table, derived via immunoSEQ multiplex PCR, lists solely in-frame clones and lacks some. The sample contains about 81,000 clones, roughly 91% of which appear only once. Source material: peripheral blood. These receptors all come from a woman aged 45 to 65 in a cohort sampled during active COVID-19. Each CDR3 is given with its conserved first and last residue. The D gene is left open where the match is weak. Size is omitted from some rows. Given values are once, few, many or a class for expanded clones.

d_call: TRBD2; j_call: TRBJ2-3; clone_size: NA; v_call: TRBV10-3; cdr3_aa: CAISEPTSGRAAQYF; cdr3_nt: TGTGCCATCAGTGAGCCGACTAGCGGGAGGGCGGCGCAGTATTTT
d_call: NA; j_call: TRBJ1-1; clone_size: NA; v_call: TRBV12-3/TRBV12-4; cdr3_aa: CASTKQGEAFF; cdr3_nt: TGTGCCAGCACCAAACAGGGTGAAGCTTTCTTT
d_call: NA; j_call: TRBJ1-2; clone_size: NA; v_call: TRBV5-6; cdr3_aa: CASSLGGGADRSSYTF; cdr3_nt: TGTGCCAGCAGCTTGGGGGGAGGGGCCGACAGAAGCAGCTACACCTTC
d_call: NA; j_call: TRBJ1-3; clone_size: NA; v_call: TRBV28; cdr3_aa: CASSLPGIDTIYF; cdr3_nt: TGTGCCAGCAGCCTCCCGGGTATTGACACCATATATTTT
d_call: NA; j_call: TRBJ2-4; clone_size: once; v_call: TRBV6-5; cdr3_aa: CASRRGGAKNIQYF; cdr3_nt: TGTGCCAGCCGACGGGGAGGAGCCAAAAACATTCAGTACTTC
d_call: TRBD1; j_call: TRBJ1-1; clone_size: NA; v_call: TRBV19; cdr3_aa: CASSIGTGLTEAFF; cdr3_nt: TGTGCCAGTAGTATCGGGACAGGGTTAACTGAAGCTTTCTTT
d_call: TRBD1; j_call: TRBJ1-6; clone_size: NA; v_call: TRBV30; cdr3_aa: CAWRLQGSSSPLHF; cdr3_nt: TGTGCCTGGAGGTTACAGGGGTCTAGTTCGCCCCTCCACTTT
d_call: NA; j_call: TRBJ1-6; clone_size: NA; v_call: TRBV2; cdr3_aa: CASRRTENSPLHF; cdr3_nt: TGTGCCAGCAGGCGGACAGAGAATTCACCCCTCCACTTT
d_call: TRBD2; j_call: TRBJ2-1; clone_size: NA; v_call: TRBV10-3; cdr3_aa: CAISEEGGGGYEQFF; cdr3_nt: TGTGCCATCAGTGAGGAGGGCGGGGGAGGTTATGAGCAGTTCTTC
d_call: NA; j_call: TRBJ2-2; clone_size: once; v_call: TRBV5-1; cdr3_aa: CASSFRQGYTGELFF; cdr3_nt: TGCGCCAGCAGCTTCCGCCAGGGGTACACCGGGGAGCTGTTTTTT
d_call: NA; j_call: TRBJ2-7; clone_size: once; v_call: TRBV6-5; cdr3_aa: CASSSGTPYEQYF; cdr3_nt: TGTGCCAGCAGTTCCGGGACACCTTACGAGCAGTACTTC
d_call: NA; j_call: TRBJ1-3; clone_size: NA; v_call: TRBV5-8; cdr3_aa: CASSPDRYRVGNTIYF; cdr3_nt: TGTGCCAGCAGCCCCGACCGTTACAGGGTGGGAAACACCATATATTTT
d_call: TRBD2; j_call: TRBJ2-7; clone_size: NA; v_call: TRBV13; cdr3_aa: CASSFTGREGSYEQYF; cdr3_nt: TGTGCCAGCAGCTTTACCGGGCGGGAGGGATCCTACGAGCAGTACTTC
d_call: NA; j_call: TRBJ2-1; clone_size: NA; v_call: TRBV11-1; cdr3_aa: CASSTQGSEQFF; cdr3_nt: TGTGCCAGCAGCACTCAGGGTAGTGAGCAGTTCTTC
d_call: TRBD1; j_call: TRBJ1-2; clone_size: few; v_call: TRBV6-5; cdr3_aa: CASSFMDRGYGYTF; cdr3_nt: TGTGCCAGCAGTTTCATGGACAGGGGGTATGGCTACACCTTC
d_call: NA; j_call: TRBJ1-2; clone_size: NA; v_call: TRBV27; cdr3_aa: CASSGVRDYGYTF; cdr3_nt: TGTGCCAGCAGCGGGGTGAGGGACTATGGCTACACCTTC
d_call: NA; j_call: TRBJ1-6; clone_size: NA; v_call: TRBV7-3; cdr3_aa: CASSLGANSPLHF; cdr3_nt: TGTGCCAGCAGCTTGGGGGCTAATTCACCCCTCCACTTT
d_call: TRBD1; j_call: TRBJ2-5; clone_size: NA; v_call: TRBV11-2; cdr3_aa: CASSRDRATQETQYF; cdr3_nt: TGTGCCAGCAGCAGAGACAGGGCCACCCAAGAGACCCAGTACTTC
d_call: TRBD1; j_call: TRBJ2-6; clone_size: NA; v_call: TRBV9; cdr3_aa: CASSVVGGGQALSGANVLTF; cdr3_nt: TGTGCCAGCAGCGTAGTGGGTGGGGGACAGGCCCTCTCTGGGGCCAACGTCCTGACTTTC
d_call: TRBD1; j_call: TRBJ1-1; clone_size: NA; v_call: TRBV7-2; cdr3_aa: CASSTRTGGTEAFF; cdr3_nt: TGTGCCAGCAGCACCAGGACAGGGGGCACTGAAGCTTTCTTT
d_call: TRBD1; j_call: TRBJ1-2; clone_size: NA; v_call: TRBV7-2; cdr3_aa: CASSSGTGAYGYTF; cdr3_nt: TGTGCCAGCAGCTCCGGGACAGGCGCCTATGGCTACACCTTC
d_call: NA; j_call: TRBJ2-1; clone_size: NA; v_call: TRBV10-3; cdr3_aa: CAINRDNGYNEQFF; cdr3_nt: TGTGCCATCAACCGGGACAACGGATACAATGAGCAGTTCTTC
d_call: TRBD2; j_call: TRBJ2-7; clone_size: NA; v_call: TRBV7-8; cdr3_aa: CASSLTSGSPSYEQYF; cdr3_nt: TGTGCCAGCAGCTTGACTAGCGGGAGTCCGTCCTACGAGCAGTACTTC
d_call: NA; j_call: TRBJ2-7; clone_size: NA; v_call: TRBV28; cdr3_aa: CASSSTDRSYEQYF; cdr3_nt: TGTGCCAGCAGTTCAACCGACAGATCCTACGAGCAGTACTTC
d_call: TRBD2; j_call: TRBJ2-5; clone_size: NA; v_call: TRBV28; cdr3_aa: CASSLTSGRAGETQYF; cdr3_nt: TGTGCCAGCAGTTTAACTAGCGGGAGGGCCGGAGAGACCCAGTACTTC
d_call: TRBD1; j_call: TRBJ2-5; clone_size: NA; v_call: TRBV5-4; cdr3_aa: CASSLPQSTGVGTQYF; cdr3_nt: TGTGCCAGCAGTCTGCCTCAATCGACAGGGGTAGGGACCCAGTACTTC
d_call: NA; j_call: TRBJ1-3; clone_size: NA; v_call: TRBV6-4; cdr3_aa: CASSPDSSGNTIYF; cdr3_nt: TGTGCCAGCAGTCCTGACAGCTCTGGAAACACCATATATTTT
d_call: NA; j_call: TRBJ2-1; clone_size: NA; v_call: TRBV7-7; cdr3_aa: CASSPISGPYNEQFF; cdr3_nt: TGTGCTAGCAGCCCCATAAGTGGGCCTTACAATGAGCAGTTCTTC
d_call: NA; j_call: TRBJ2-7; clone_size: NA; v_call: TRBV28; cdr3_aa: CASSLRESRRQDLQEQYF; cdr3_nt: TGTGCCAGCAGTTTAAGGGAGAGCCGGAGACAGGACCTTCAGGAGCAGTACTTC
d_call: TRBD1; j_call: TRBJ1-1; clone_size: NA; v_call: TRBV23-1; cdr3_aa: CASSLSPGRGRAEAFF; cdr3_nt: TGCGCCAGCAGTCTGTCCCCGGGCAGGGGGCGGGCCGAAGCTTTCTTT
d_call: TRBD1; j_call: TRBJ2-7; clone_size: NA; v_call: TRBV5-5; cdr3_aa: CASSLEGADEQYF; cdr3_nt: TGTGCCAGCAGCTTGGAGGGGGCGGACGAGCAGTACTTC
d_call: TRBD1; j_call: TRBJ1-2; clone_size: NA; v_call: TRBV7-6; cdr3_aa: CASSTLQGAFDGYTF; cdr3_nt: TGTGCCAGCAGCACTTTACAGGGGGCTTTTGATGGCTACACCTTC
d_call: NA; j_call: TRBJ1-4; clone_size: NA; v_call: TRBV4-1; cdr3_aa: CASSSSRDGEKLFF; cdr3_nt: TGCGCCAGCAGTTCCTCCAGGGATGGAGAAAAACTGTTTTTT
d_call: NA; j_call: TRBJ2-1; clone_size: NA; v_call: TRBV21-1; cdr3_aa: CASRGEGSYNEQFF; cdr3_nt: TGTGCCAGCAGGGGAGAAGGTTCCTACAATGAGCAGTTCTTC
d_call: NA; j_call: TRBJ2-3; clone_size: NA; v_call: TRBV23-1; cdr3_aa: CASSRWSETSTDTQYF; cdr3_nt: TGCGCCAGCAGCCGGTGGAGCGAGACTAGCACAGATACGCAGTATTTT
d_call: NA; j_call: TRBJ2-7; clone_size: NA; v_call: TRBV4-2; cdr3_aa: CASSHNYEQYF; cdr3_nt: TGTGCCAGCAGCCACAACTACGAGCAGTACTTC
d_call: NA; j_call: TRBJ1-1; clone_size: once; v_call: TRBV7-9; cdr3_aa: CASSLDRTEAFF; cdr3_nt: TGTGCCAGCAGCCTTGACAGGACGGAAGCTTTCTTT
d_call: NA; j_call: TRBJ1-6; clone_size: NA; v_call: TRBV7-9; cdr3_aa: CASSWTDNPGSPLHF; cdr3_nt: TGTGCCAGCAGCTGGACAGATAACCCCGGTTCACCCCTCCACTTT
d_call: NA; j_call: TRBJ2-7; clone_size: NA; v_call: TRBV27; cdr3_aa: CASSPGHASSYEQYF; cdr3_nt: TGTGCCAGCAGTCCCGGTCACGCGAGCTCCTACGAGCAGTACTTC
d_call: TRBD2; j_call: TRBJ2-3; clone_size: NA; v_call: TRBV19; cdr3_aa: CASRTSGHTDTQYF; cdr3_nt: TGTGCCAGCAGAACTAGCGGCCACACAGATACGCAGTATTTT
d_call: TRBD1; j_call: TRBJ2-5; clone_size: once; v_call: TRBV10-3; cdr3_aa: CAIKKSGQALETQYF; cdr3_nt: TGTGCCATCAAAAAATCGGGACAGGCACTGGAGACCCAGTACTTC
d_call: TRBD2; j_call: TRBJ2-7; clone_size: once; v_call: TRBV4-1; cdr3_aa: CASSQDWLAGGYEQYF; cdr3_nt: TGCGCCAGCAGCCAAGATTGGCTAGCGGGAGGTTACGAGCAGTACTTC
d_call: NA; j_call: TRBJ2-3; clone_size: NA; v_call: TRBV6-5; cdr3_aa: CASTEGGAGTDTQYF; cdr3_nt: TGTGCCAGCACCGAAGGTGGGGCAGGGACAGATACGCAGTATTTT
d_call: TRBD2; j_call: TRBJ2-1; clone_size: NA; v_call: TRBV6-1; cdr3_aa: CASSEMAGERGEQFF; cdr3_nt: TGTGCCAGCAGTGAAATGGCGGGAGAGAGGGGTGAGCAGTTCTTC
d_call: TRBD1; j_call: TRBJ2-6; clone_size: NA; v_call: TRBV2; cdr3_aa: CASTVGQGALGANVLTF; cdr3_nt: TGTGCCAGCACGGTTGGTCAGGGGGCGCTTGGGGCCAACGTCCTGACTTTC
d_call: NA; j_call: TRBJ1-3; clone_size: NA; v_call: TRBV5-8; cdr3_aa: CASSHPSSLLGGGWNTIYF; cdr3_nt: TGTGCCAGCAGCCACCCTTCGTCCCTACTCGGGGGAGGGTGGAACACCATATATTTT
d_call: TRBD1; j_call: TRBJ2-7; clone_size: NA; v_call: TRBV4-1; cdr3_aa: CASSPTWTGAMLVGEQYF; cdr3_nt: TGCGCCAGCAGCCCGACTTGGACAGGGGCGATGCTAGTCGGCGAGCAGTACTTC
d_call: TRBD1; j_call: TRBJ2-2; clone_size: NA; v_call: TRBV12-5; cdr3_aa: CASGQGQALFF; cdr3_nt: TGTGCTAGTGGTCAAGGACAGGCCCTGTTTTTT
d_call: NA; j_call: TRBJ1-1; clone_size: NA; v_call: TRBV2; cdr3_aa: CASSDSREGTEAFF; cdr3_nt: TGTGCCAGCAGTGATAGTAGGGAGGGAACTGAAGCTTTCTTT
d_call: NA; j_call: TRBJ2-5; clone_size: once; v_call: TRBV18; cdr3_aa: CASSPRGETQYF; cdr3_nt: TGTGCCAGCTCACCACGGGGCGAGACCCAGTACTTC
d_call: TRBD2; j_call: TRBJ2-3; clone_size: NA; v_call: TRBV6-4; cdr3_aa: CASSDLGLAGTDTQYF; cdr3_nt: TGTGCCAGCAGTGATTTGGGACTAGCTGGAACAGATACGCAGTATTTT
d_call: TRBD2; j_call: TRBJ2-7; clone_size: NA; v_call: TRBV7-6; cdr3_aa: CASSLRSGRGSTYEQYF; cdr3_nt: TGTGCCAGCAGCTTACGGTCGGGGAGGGGTTCCACCTACGAGCAGTACTTC
d_call: NA; j_call: TRBJ2-3; clone_size: NA; v_call: TRBV2; cdr3_aa: CASSLRGTDTQYF; cdr3_nt: TGTGCCAGCAGTCTGCGGGGCACAGATACGCAGTATTTT
d_call: TRBD2; j_call: TRBJ2-5; clone_size: NA; v_call: TRBV6-5; cdr3_aa: CASSYGTRRETQYF; cdr3_nt: TGTGCCAGCAGTTACGGGACTAGGCGAGAGACCCAGTACTTC
d_call: NA; j_call: TRBJ2-3; clone_size: NA; v_call: TRBV15; cdr3_aa: CATSRSTVADTQYF; cdr3_nt: TGTGCCACCAGCAGGTCGACAGTCGCAGATACGCAGTATTTT
d_call: TRBD2; j_call: TRBJ2-1; clone_size: NA; v_call: TRBV10-1; cdr3_aa: CASSEAGGPNEQFF; cdr3_nt: TGCGCCAGCAGTGAAGCGGGAGGGCCCAATGAGCAGTTCTTC
d_call: TRBD2; j_call: TRBJ2-3; clone_size: NA; v_call: TRBV5-6; cdr3_aa: CASSKGLAGLTDTQYF; cdr3_nt: TGTGCCAGCAGCAAGGGACTAGCGGGACTCACAGATACGCAGTATTTT
d_call: TRBD2; j_call: TRBJ2-7; clone_size: NA; v_call: TRBV20-1; cdr3_aa: CSASPGGLAGGEQYF; cdr3_nt: TGCAGTGCTAGTCCTGGGGGCCTAGCGGGAGGCGAGCAGTACTTC
d_call: TRBD2; j_call: TRBJ2-1; clone_size: NA; v_call: TRBV6-2/TRBV6-3; cdr3_aa: CASSYGQLAGPQNPNEQFF; cdr3_nt: TGTGCCAGCAGTTACGGACAGCTAGCGGGCCCTCAAAACCCCAATGAGCAGTTCTTC